Below are 26 T cell receptor beta chains sequenced from a single sample in a study of blood T cell repertoires in COVID-19 (dated by TCRdb to the early 2020s). The library was generated by the immunoSEQ multiplex PCR assay. The clones in this table, taken by TCRdb from immuneACCESS, are in-frame only. Not every clone is retained; where verified, under half of the shortfall comes from an unresolved V gene, and the cause of the rest is unknown. A total of tens of thousands of clones appear in this sample, 70% to 90% of them only once. The top ten clones comprise around 3.3% of the sample. Sequenced material: peripheral blood. These receptors all come from a man aged 50-59 years with acute or convalescent COVID-19.

V usage is TRBV7-2 and J usage is TRBJ2-7, with D possibly TRBD2 on 6 matching bases. Deletions cut 2 bases from V and 2 bases from J, with 13 bases between. Per the germline V gene, CDR1 is SGHTA and CDR2 is FQGNSA. CDR3 size: 15 residues. CDR3 in amino acids: CASSLSRGTPYEQYF. CDR3 coding DNA: TGTGCCAGCAGCTTAAGTCGGGGGACCCCCTACGAGCAGTACTTC.

This sequence joins TRBV7-9 and TRBJ1-2; TRBD1 matches at 7 bases. This CDR3 contains 12 residues. With V trimmed by 6 bases and J by 7 bases, 5 bases remained unmatched. The germline CDR1 and CDR2 sequences are SEHNR and FQNEAQ (reference sequence). CDR3 amino acids: CASSLTGTGYTF. In DNA, the CDR3 is TGTGCCAGCAGTTTGACAGGGACTGGCTACACCTTC.

The rearrangement uses TRBV7-9 and TRBJ2-3, with D uncertain. The germline V gene encodes CDR1 SEHNR and CDR2 FQNEAQ (reference sequence). Trimming pared 8 bases from V and 2 bases from J, leaving 14 bases between. The CDR3 has 14 amino acids. This CDR3 is CASARPRFTDTQYF. CDR3 nucleotides: TGTGCCAGCGCTCGCCCGAGGTTCACAGATACGCAGTATTTT.

There are a few counts of this clone. V and J are TRBV7-2 and TRBJ1-2, with D hard to call. The CDR3 totals 13 residues. The V gene's germline CDR1 is SGHTA and CDR2 FQGNSA. V was trimmed by 0 bases and J by 11 bases, leaving 13 bases between them. In DNA form, the CDR3 reads TGTGCCAGCAGCTTAGCGTTAGAAGAAAAGTACACCTTC. Translated, it gives CASSLALEEKYTF.

This chain connects TRBV5-1 to TRBJ1-3; TRBD1 matches at 7 bases. Germline trimming cut 5 bases from V and 4 bases from J; bases unmatched to any gene: 3. The V gene's germline CDR1 is SGHRS and CDR2 YFSETQ. This CDR3 region has 13 residues. Here the CDR3 DNA reads TGCGCCAGCAGACCGGGACAGGGAAACACCATATATTTT. Translating gives CASRPGQGNTIYF.

The gene calls are TRBV12-1 and TRBJ1-6; TRBD1 is the table's D call and was not checked against the DNA. TRBV12-1 is an annotated pseudogene. The CDR3 has 23 residues. The CDR3 loop reads CASSLGTGGKSGGSPSYNSPLHF. CDR3 DNA sequence: TGTGCCAGCAGCCTTGGGACAGGGGGAAAAAGTGGGGGATCCCCGTCATATAATTCACCCCTCCACTTT.

The chain recombines TRBV18 with TRBJ1-1; a weak D match, TRBD1 (6 bases). Germline CDR1 KGHSH, CDR2 LQKENI. Trimming left V 5 bases short and J 0 bases short, with 13 bases between. The CDR3 is 15 residues long. The CDR3 is CASSTAQGMNTEAFF. The CDR3 DNA sequence: TGTGCCAGCTCAACGGCACAGGGAATGAACACTGAAGCTTTCTTT.

The chain uses TRBV7-2 and TRBJ2-1, with 7 nucleotides matching TRBD2. This CDR3 has 13 residues. Germline V gene sequence: CDR1 SGHTA, CDR2 FQGNSA. Trimming cost V 6 bases and J 9 bases; bases outside gene matches: 8. CDR3 bases: TGTGCCAGCAGGAGCGGGGCATACGGTGAGCAGTTCTTC. Amino acids: CASRSGAYGEQFF.

The chain combines TRBV28 with TRBJ2-2; 8 bases map to TRBD2. CDR3 length equals 15 residues. Trimming cost V 6 bases and J 4 bases; bases outside gene matches: 7. Germline CDR1 is MDHEN and CDR2 is SYDVKM. In DNA form, the CDR3 reads TGTGCCAGCAGGTCCGGGACTAGGGCCACCGGGGAGCTGTTTTTT. Amino acids: CASRSGTRATGELFF.

The chain uses TRBV27 and TRBJ2-3; no clear D gene. The CDR3 runs to 14 residues. The germline V gene has CDR1 MNHEY and CDR2 SMNVEV (reference sequence). V shed 3 bases and J shed 1 base, with 8 bases lying between them. The CDR3 nucleotides read TGTGCCAGCAGTTTCGAGCAGGGCACAGATACGCAGTATTTT. Translation gives CASSFEQGTDTQYF.

J is TRBJ2-7 and V is TRBV28; the match to TRBD2 covers 12 bases. V was clipped by 6 bases and J by 0 bases; unmatched bases: 6. CDR1 and CDR2 (germline): MDHEN, SYDVKM. CDR3 length: 16 residues. The CDR3 is CASRSTSGGSSYEQYF. The CDR3 nucleotides read TGTGCCAGCAGATCTACTAGCGGGGGGTCCTCCTACGAGCAGTACTTC.

This sequence joins TRBV28 and TRBJ2-3; tentatively, D is TRBD2 (6 bases). Germline CDR1 and CDR2: MDHEN and SYDVKM. With 1 base removed from V and 4 bases from J, the gap between germline ends came to 9 bases. There are 14 residues in the CDR3. CDR3 nucleotides: TGTGCCAGCAGTTTATCGGGAGTGTCAGATACGCAGTATTTT. Residues: CASSLSGVSDTQYF. Combining the CDR3 with reference TRBV28 and TRBJ2-3 gives the whole variable domain DVKVTQSSRYLVKRTGEKVFLECVQDMDHENMFWYRQDPGLGLRLIYFSYDVKMKEKGDIPEGYSVSREKKERFSLILESASTNQTSMYLCASSLSGVSDTQYFGPGTRLTVL.

This clone occurred a few times. The genes are TRBV3-1 (or the pseudogene TRBV3-2) and TRBJ1-5; possibly TRBD1 for D (6 bases). V lost 4 bases, J lost 2 bases, and 12 bases lay in between. Germline-derived CDR1 and CDR2 are LGHDT and YNNKEL (reference sequence). The CDR3 is 15 amino acids. CDR3 nucleotides: TGTGCCAGCAGCCCAGGCGGGGGCGGCAATCAGCCCCAGCATTTT. Protein sequence: CASSPGGGGNQPQHF.

The chain employs TRBV5-6 and TRBJ1-3, with TRBD1 identical over 10 bases. V lost 2 bases to trimming and J lost 2 bases; unmatched junction nucleotides: 4. This CDR3 is built from 16 residues. Germline V gives CDR1 SGHDT, CDR2 YYEEEE. The CDR3 nucleotides read TGTGCCAGCAGCTTAGACAGGGGGCAGACTGGAAACACCATATATTTT. Its translation: CASSLDRGQTGNTIYF.

This chain connects TRBV7-2 to TRBJ2-7; 10 positions agree with TRBD1. CDR1 and CDR2 (germline): SGHTA, FQGNSA. V lost 7 bases and J lost 7; bases outside the gene matches: 10. The CDR3 runs 14 residues. CDR3 sequence reads: CASTFPGQGREQYF. CDR3 sequence (DNA): TGTGCCAGCACCTTCCCGGGACAGGGGCGGGAGCAGTACTTC. Full variable domain (remainder filled in from reference TRBV7-2 and TRBJ2-7): GAGVSQSPSNKVTEKGKDVELRCDPISGHTALYWYRQSLGQGLEFLIYFQGNSAPDKSGLPSDRFSAERTGGSVSTLTIQRTQQEDSAVYLCASTFPGQGREQYFGPGTRLTVT.

The rearrangement links TRBV9 to TRBJ2-5, with a weak D call TRBD2 (6 bases). V lost 0 bases and J 5 bases, leaving 11 bases between the germline ends. Per germline, CDR1 SGDLS and CDR2 YYNGEE. CDR3 length: 14 residues. This CDR3 reads CASSVGRGGETQYF. The CDR3 coding sequence is TGTGCCAGCAGCGTAGGGCGGGGTGGCGAGACCCAGTACTTC.

The chain employs TRBV7-3 and TRBJ2-3, with 12 bases identical to TRBD2. Germline V gene data show CDR1 as SGHTA and CDR2 as FQGTGA. The CDR3 length is 19 residues. Unmatched junction bases numbered 13, after V lost 5 bases and J lost 1 base. As DNA, the CDR3 is TGTGCCAGCAGCCAAAGAGGGCTAGCGGGAGGGTCGGGCACAGATACGCAGTATTTT. It encodes CASSQRGLAGGSGTDTQYF.

The DNA of the CDR3 is TGCGCCAGCAGAAGAAACTACAGGGGGTTTTTGTTCCTTTACGGCGAACAAGAGACCCAGTACTTC. It yields the protein CASRRNYRGFLFLYGEQETQYF. The chain joins TRBV23-1 to TRBJ2-5; 8 bases align to TRBD1. TRBV23-1 has ORF status, its function being uncertain. With V trimmed by 6 bases and J by 2 bases, 29 bases remained unmatched. This CDR3 region has 22 residues.

There are a few counts of this clone. This rearrangement joins TRBV7-8 to TRBJ2-2; 10 nucleotides line up with TRBD1. This CDR3 spans 17 amino acids. V was clipped by 1 base and J by 0 bases; unmatched bases: 2. CDR1 is SGHVS and CDR2 is FQNEAQ in the germline V gene. The CDR3: CASSLGDRGANTGELFF. CDR3 DNA sequence: TGTGCCAGCAGCTTAGGGGACAGGGGCGCGAACACCGGGGAGCTGTTTTTT.

The chain has TRBV13 and TRBJ1-5, with 7 bases identical to TRBD1. Germline CDR1 and CDR2: PRHDT and FYEKMQ (reference sequence). The CDR3 covers 15 residues. Trimming cost V 4 bases and J 4 bases; bases outside gene matches: 7. Here the CDR3 DNA reads TGTGCCAGCAGCTCTTCTACAGGGGCTAATCAGCCCCAGCATTTT. It codes for CASSSSTGANQPQHF.

This clone was detected only a few times. In nucleotides, the CDR3 is TGTGCCAGCAGCCCTTGGACAGGCGACACCTACAATGAGCAGTTCTTC. Its translation is CASSPWTGDTYNEQFF. The rearrangement links TRBV7-9 to TRBJ2-1, with TRBD1 identical over 7 bases. The CDR3 spans 16 residues. Trimming cost V 5 bases and J 2 bases; bases outside gene matches: 9. Looked up from germline, CDR1 is SEHNR and CDR2 is FQNEAQ (reference sequence).

The rearrangement uses TRBV6-2 or TRBV6-3 and TRBJ1-3; D is undetermined. The germline CDR1 and CDR2 sequences are MNHEY and SVGEGT. The CDR3 has 20 residues. V lost 6 bases and J 1 base, leaving 28 bases between the germline ends. This CDR3 is CASSPAWLTTNRQSGNTIYF. In DNA, the CDR3 is TGTGCCAGCAGCCCCGCTTGGCTTACCACCAACCGCCAATCTGGAAACACCATATATTTT.

This clone has more than one count but fewer than ten. The rearrangement uses TRBV3-1 (or the pseudogene TRBV3-2) and TRBJ1-3, with TRBD1 identical over 8 bases. The V segment lost 5 bases and the J segment 2 bases; nucleotides outside the gene matches: 5. CDR1 is LGHDT and CDR2 is YNNKEL in the germline V gene (reference sequence). The CDR3 is made up of 15 amino acids. The CDR3 DNA reads as TGTGCCAGCAGCTCAACAGGGGGAGCTGGAAACACCATATATTTT. Translation: CASSSTGGAGNTIYF.

The gene calls are TRBV12-5 and TRBJ1-2, with 7 bases that match TRBD1. V was pared by 0 bases and J by 4 bases, with 8 bases of the junction left unmatched. Germline V lookup: CDR1 LGHNT, CDR2 FRNRAP. The CDR3 totals 16 residues. CDR3: CASGLVPTGMTYGYTF. The DNA for the CDR3 is TGTGCTAGTGGTTTGGTACCGACAGGGATGACCTATGGCTACACCTTC.

The J gene is TRBJ2-5, the V gene TRBV11-2, with 9 nucleotides matching TRBD2. Germline lookup yields CDR1 SGHAT and CDR2 FQNNGV. This CDR3 is 15 amino acids long. Trimming at V came to 5 bases and at J to 5 bases, leaving 9 bases not matched to a gene. For the CDR3, the DNA is TGTGCCAGCAGCCCCGTTGCTAGCGGGATGGAGACCCAGTACTTC. It translates to CASSPVASGMETQYF.

The chain couples TRBV30 to TRBJ1-1, with D uncertain. Germline CDR1 and CDR2: GTSNPN and SVGIG (reference sequence). The CDR3 is 14 residues long. V was shortened by 4 bases and J by 1 base, with 13 bases between the two germline ends. CDR3 DNA: TGTGCCTGGAATTCCGCATCCAGGAACACTGAAGCTTTCTTT. Protein: CAWNSASRNTEAFF.